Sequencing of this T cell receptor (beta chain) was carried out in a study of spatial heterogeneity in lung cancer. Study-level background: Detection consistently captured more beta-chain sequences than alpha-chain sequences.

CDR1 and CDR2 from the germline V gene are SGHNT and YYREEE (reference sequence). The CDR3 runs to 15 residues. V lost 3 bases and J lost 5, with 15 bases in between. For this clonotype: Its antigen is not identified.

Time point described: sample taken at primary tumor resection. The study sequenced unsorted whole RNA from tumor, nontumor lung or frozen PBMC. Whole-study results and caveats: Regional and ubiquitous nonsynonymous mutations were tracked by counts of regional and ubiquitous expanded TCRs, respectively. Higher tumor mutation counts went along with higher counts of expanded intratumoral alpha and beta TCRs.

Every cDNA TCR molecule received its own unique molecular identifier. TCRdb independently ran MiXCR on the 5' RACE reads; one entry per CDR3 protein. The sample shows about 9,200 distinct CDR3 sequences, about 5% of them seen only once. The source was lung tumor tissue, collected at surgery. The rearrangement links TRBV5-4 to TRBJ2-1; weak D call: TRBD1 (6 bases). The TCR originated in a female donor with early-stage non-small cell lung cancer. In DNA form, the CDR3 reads TGTGCCAGCAGCTCGTCCGGTACAGGGAACAATGAGCAGTTCTTC. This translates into CASSSSGTGNNEQFF.